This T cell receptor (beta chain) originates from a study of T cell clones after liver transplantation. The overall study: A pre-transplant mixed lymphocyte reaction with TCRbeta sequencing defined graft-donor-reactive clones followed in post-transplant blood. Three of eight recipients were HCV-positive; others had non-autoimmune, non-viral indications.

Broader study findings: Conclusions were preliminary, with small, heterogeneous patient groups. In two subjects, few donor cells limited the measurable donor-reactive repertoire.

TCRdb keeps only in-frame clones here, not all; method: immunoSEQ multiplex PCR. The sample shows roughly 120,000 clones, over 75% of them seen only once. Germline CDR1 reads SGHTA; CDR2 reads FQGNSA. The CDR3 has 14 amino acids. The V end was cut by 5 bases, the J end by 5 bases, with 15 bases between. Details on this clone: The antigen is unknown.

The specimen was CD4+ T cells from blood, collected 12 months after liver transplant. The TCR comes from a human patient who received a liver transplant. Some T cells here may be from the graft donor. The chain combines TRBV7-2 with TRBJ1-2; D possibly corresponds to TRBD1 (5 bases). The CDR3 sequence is CASSVQVGEYGYTF. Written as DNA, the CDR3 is TGTGCCAGCAGCGTACAGGTTGGAGAATATGGCTACACCTTC.